This T cell receptor beta chain appears in the sequencing data of a study of pediatric ulcerative colitis. Trimming removed 6 bases from V and 3 bases from J, with 14 bases in between. This CDR3 has 14 residues. Germline V gene sequence: CDR1 MNHNY, CDR2 SVGAGI (reference sequence). In the case of this clone: Its antigen is unidentified.

The method was immunoSEQ multiplex PCR; TCRdb's version includes in-frame clones alone and lacks a portion of them. The sample shows about 64,000 clones, 70% to 90% of them seen only once. The study, taken as a whole, reports: No controls had the two rectal clonotypes shared by ulcerative colitis patients. Blood-rectal clonal overlap within each person was significantly higher in ulcerative colitis patients than controls. Clonal expansions reduced rectal repertoire diversity in acute severe colitis. Repertoires came from total lymphocyte DNA, not specific subsets.

The V gene is TRBV6-6, the J gene TRBJ1-1; D may be TRBD1 (5 bases). Specimen: blood. This receptor was obtained from a boy aged 5-17 years with severe ulcerative colitis. CDR3 coding DNA: TGTGCCAGCAGGGAGGACACAGCTTACACTGAAGCTTTCTTT. Amino acid sequence: CASREDTAYTEAFF.